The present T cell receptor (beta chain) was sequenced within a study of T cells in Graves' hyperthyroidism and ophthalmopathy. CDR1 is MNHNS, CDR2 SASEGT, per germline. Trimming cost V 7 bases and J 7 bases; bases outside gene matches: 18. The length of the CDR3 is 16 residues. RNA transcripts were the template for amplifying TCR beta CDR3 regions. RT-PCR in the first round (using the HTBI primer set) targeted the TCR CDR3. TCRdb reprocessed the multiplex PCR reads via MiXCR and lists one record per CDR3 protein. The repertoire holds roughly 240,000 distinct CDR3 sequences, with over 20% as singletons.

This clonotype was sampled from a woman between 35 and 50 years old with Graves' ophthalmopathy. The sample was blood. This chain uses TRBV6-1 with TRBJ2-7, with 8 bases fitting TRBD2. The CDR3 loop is CASIQPRGGTILEQYF. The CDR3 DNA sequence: TGTGCCAGCATTCAACCACGGGGGGGGACCATCTTAGAGCAGTACTTC.